This T cell receptor (beta chain) was recovered during a study of early T cells in non-severe SARS-CoV-2 infection. Each CDR3 protein gets one entry after TCRdb re-called the 5' RACE reads with MiXCR. The profile shows 46,000 or so distinct CDR3 sequences, 4% of them singletons. The germline gives CDR1 MGHDK, CDR2 SYGVNS. Trimming at V came to 4 bases and at J to 6 bases, leaving 7 bases not matched to a gene. This CDR3 is built from 14 residues. The source of this sequence is an adult who was a healthcare worker with PCR-confirmed SARS-CoV-2 infection or an uninfected control (not recorded which). Input material: whole blood. The chain has TRBV25-1 and TRBJ1-1, with 8 bases lining up with TRBD1. The CDR3 loop is CASSGTGFRAEAFF. CDR3 sequence (DNA): TGTGCCAGCAGTGGGACAGGGTTTAGAGCTGAAGCTTTCTTT. Together with reference TRBV25-1 and TRBJ1-1, the CDR3 gives the full variable domain: EADIYQTPRYLVIGTGKKITLECSQTMGHDKMYWYQQDPGMELHLIHYSYGVNSTEKGDLSSESTVSRIRTEHFPLTLESARPSHTSQYLCASSGTGFRAEAFFGQGTRLTVV.